This T cell receptor (beta chain) is from a study of blood T cells in healthy people across ages. This clonotype showed up just a few times. Next came a second PCR, run for about 7 to 11 cycles, which used a sample-barcoded 5' primer along with a J-beta primer mix. TCRdb passed the 5' RACE reads through MiXCR, listing each CDR3 protein once. The data show more than 800,000 distinct CDR3 sequences, under 35% seen once. CDR3 length: 15 residues. Germline V lookup: CDR1 MNHEY, CDR2 SVGEGT. Trimming removed 9 bases from V and 1 base from J; junction bases left unmatched: 10. The source material was blood. This sequence originates from a woman of 80 years or more in good health. This rearrangement joins TRBV6-2 or TRBV6-3 to TRBJ2-5, with 8 positions matching TRBD1. Here the CDR3 reads CASFPWTGPQETQYF. In nucleotides, the CDR3 is TGTGCCAGTTTTCCGTGGACAGGGCCCCAAGAGACCCAGTACTTC.